The 24 T cell receptor beta chains below come from one sample, sequenced in a study of cytomegalovirus exposure and HLA in healthy donors. The PCR made use of 60 Vbeta and 13 Jbeta primers. The repertoire was sequenced with immunoSEQ multiplex PCR; TCRdb's copy has only in-frame clones and lacks some. This listing includes more than 100,000 clones. Sequencing input: PBMCs. The receptors were gathered from a man between 18 and 35 years old in good health and CMV-seronegative.

The chain uses TRBV4-1 and TRBJ1-6; no clear D. Germline CDR1 MGHRA, CDR2 YSYEKL. V was pared by 1 base and J by 8 bases, with 9 bases between. This CDR3 is 14 amino acids long. The CDR3 spells CASSQVGGYSPLHF. In DNA form, the CDR3 reads TGCGCCAGCAGCCAAGTGGGAGGATATTCACCCCTCCACTTT.

V gene TRBV7-2 combines with J gene TRBJ2-4, with D possibly matching TRBD1 (6 bases). Germline-derived CDR1 and CDR2 are SGHTA and FQGNSA. This CDR3 is built from 14 residues. Trimming took 5 bases from V and 6 from J, leaving 14 bases between them. The CDR3 here is CASSARGWGNIQYF. CDR3 DNA sequence: TGTGCCAGCAGCGCTAGGGGGTGGGGAAACATTCAGTACTTC.

This chain connects TRBV15 to TRBJ2-1; 9 nucleotides align to TRBD1. There are 15 residues in the CDR3. Unmatched junction bases numbered 5, after V lost 2 bases and J lost 6 bases. The germline V gene has CDR1 LNHNV and CDR2 YYDKDF (reference sequence). The CDR3 region is CATSRPGQGGNEQFF. For the CDR3, the DNA is TGTGCCACCAGCAGACCGGGACAGGGAGGCAATGAGCAGTTCTTC.

V usage is TRBV14 and J usage is TRBJ2-7; D uncertain. The V gene's germline CDR1 is SGHDN and CDR2 FVKESK. Trimming removed 1 base from V and 0 bases from J, with 7 bases in between. The CDR3 consists of 14 residues. CDR3 amino acids: CASSQASYSYEQYF. CDR3 in DNA: TGTGCCAGCAGCCAAGCCAGTTACTCCTACGAGCAGTACTTC. The whole variable domain, filled in from reference TRBV14 and TRBJ2-7, reads EAGVTQFPSHSVIEKGQTVTLRCDPISGHDNLYWYRRVMGKEIKFLLHFVKESKQDESGMPNNRFLAERTGGTYSTLKVQPAELEDSGVYFCASSQASYSYEQYFGPGTRLTVT.

This chain joins TRBV6-6 and TRBJ2-4; 7 positions match TRBD2. V trimming: 5 bases; J trimming: 0 bases; junction bases outside the gene matches: 7. CDR1 is MNHNY and CDR2 is SVGAGI in the germline V gene (reference sequence). This CDR3 spans 16 amino acids. This chain's CDR3 is CASSPSSGIAKNIQYF. As DNA, the CDR3 is TGTGCCAGCAGTCCCTCTAGCGGAATAGCCAAAAACATTCAGTACTTC.

CDR3 in DNA: TGTGCCAGCAGCGTAGGAGAGCGGGGCCACAATGAGCAGTTCTTC. Its protein is CASSVGERGHNEQFF. The chain links TRBV9 to TRBJ2-1, with 7 nucleotides matching TRBD2. The CDR3 totals 15 residues. Germline CDR1 reads SGDLS; CDR2 reads YYNGEE. V dropped 0 bases and J dropped 5; count of bases not matched to a gene: 5.

The rearrangement links TRBV29-1 to TRBJ1-1; D not certain. This CDR3 spans 11 amino acids. Germline V gene data show CDR1 as SQVTM and CDR2 as ANQGSEA. The ends were cut back, 6 bases at V and 1 base at J, with 6 bases in the middle. CDR3 region: CSVHRNTEAFF. The CDR3 DNA reads TGCAGCGTCCACAGGAACACTGAAGCTTTCTTT.

The chain carries TRBV27 and TRBJ2-2; the D is unclear. The CDR3 covers 12 residues. Trimming shortened V by 3 bases and J by 6 bases, and 5 bases separated the two germline ends. Germline values: CDR1 MNHEY, CDR2 SMNVEV (reference sequence). CDR3: CASSFHPGELFF. CDR3 bases: TGTGCCAGCAGTTTTCATCCCGGGGAGCTGTTTTTT.

The chain carries TRBV27 and TRBJ2-5, with TRBD1 matching 7 bases. V lost 6 bases, J lost 2 bases, and 6 bases stayed unmatched. There are 14 residues in the CDR3. Germline V gene sequence: CDR1 MNHEY, CDR2 SMNVEV (reference sequence). The CDR3 DNA sequence: TGTGCCAGCAGCTGGATGGGACAGCAAGAGACCCAGTACTTC. It codes for CASSWMGQQETQYF.

This chain links TRBV5-4 with TRBJ1-3; tentatively, D is TRBD1 (5 bases). V lost 2 bases and J 4 bases, leaving 19 bases between the germline ends. CDR1 and CDR2 (germline): SGHNT, YYREEE (reference sequence). The CDR3 is made up of 17 amino acids. CDR3 nucleotides: TGTGCCAGCAGCTTAGACGGGCCCGGACAAGGAGGAAACACCATATATTTT. Protein product: CASSLDGPGQGGNTIYF.

The V and J genes are TRBV19 and TRBJ1-1; possible D gene TRBD1, 5 bases. V was pared by 5 bases and J by 6 bases, with 13 bases between. The germline gives CDR1 LNHDA, CDR2 SQIVND (reference sequence). This CDR3 comprises 13 residues. CDR3 DNA sequence: TGTGCCAGTAGTCTCCCGGGGGACGCTGAAGCTTTCTTT. Protein product: CASSLPGDAEAFF.

The chain combines TRBV2 with TRBJ1-5; 7 positions agree with TRBD1. Germline CDR1 is SNHLY and CDR2 is FYNNEI. The junction had 13 bases not matched to a gene; V was cut back by 8 bases and J by 6 bases. The CDR3 has 15 amino acids. The chain's CDR3 is CASQYKTGQGQPQHF. CDR3 DNA sequence: TGTGCCAGCCAATATAAGACAGGGCAGGGTCAGCCCCAGCATTTT.

This rearrangement joins TRBV21-1 to TRBJ1-6; the table's D call TRBD1 went unverified against the DNA. TRBV21-1 is described as a pseudogene. This CDR3 is 16 amino acids long. As DNA, the CDR3 is TGTGCCAGCAGCAAATGCAGGACAGGGGGCTATTTACCCCTCCACTTT. Its translation: CASSKCRTGGYLPLHF.

This sequence joins TRBV19 and TRBJ1-5; 7 bases line up with TRBD1. Germline CDR1 reads LNHDA; CDR2 reads SQIVND (reference sequence). The length of the CDR3 is 14 residues. The V gene end was trimmed by 9 bases and the J gene end by 3 bases; junction bases not matched to a gene: 8. Here the CDR3 DNA reads TGTGCCAGCCGCTCCGACAGGGACAATCAGCCCCAGCATTTT. This codes for CASRSDRDNQPQHF.

The J gene is TRBJ1-1, the V gene TRBV6-1; D unclear. The V gene's germline CDR1 is MNHNS and CDR2 SASEGT. This CDR3 has 15 amino acids. V lost 8 bases, J lost 0 bases, and 16 bases lay in between. The CDR3 is CASALDGELNTEAFF. For the CDR3, the DNA is TGTGCCAGCGCCTTGGATGGGGAGTTGAACACTGAAGCTTTCTTT.

The rearrangement links TRBV5-1 to TRBJ2-1; no clear D gene. The germline gives CDR1 SGHRS, CDR2 YFSETQ. This CDR3 has 11 residues. The V and J ends lost 2 bases and 10 bases respectively, with 7 bases between them. The CDR3 bases are TGCGCCAGCAGCTTTGGCCAAGAGCAGTTCTTC. Translating gives CASSFGQEQFF.

The V call is TRBV9, the J call TRBJ1-1, with a possible D match to TRBD1 (5 bases). Germline CDR1 SGDLS, CDR2 YYNGEE. V was pared by 3 bases and J by 6 bases, with 18 bases between. CDR3 length: 15 residues. The CDR3 coding sequence is TGTGCCAGCAGCGCCTCTGCGGTGGGGGGTTCTGAAGCTTTCTTT. Protein: CASSASAVGGSEAFF.

This rearrangement joins TRBV19 to TRBJ1-6, with no clear D. CDR1 LNHDA and CDR2 SQIVND come from the germline V gene (reference sequence). This CDR3 is 14 amino acids long. With 0 bases removed from V and 8 bases from J, the gap between germline ends came to 8 bases. The CDR3 protein is CASSIDEEYSPLHF. The CDR3 coding sequence is TGTGCCAGTAGTATAGATGAAGAGTATTCACCCCTCCACTTT.

The genes are TRBV6-1 and TRBJ1-2, with D unresolved. CDR3 length: 14 amino acids. The V gene's germline CDR1 is MNHNS and CDR2 SASEGT. V shed 6 bases and J shed 3 bases, with 14 bases lying between them. The DNA of the CDR3 is TGTGCCAGCAGGCGCTCCAACGAGGACTATGGCTACACCTTC. This codes for CASRRSNEDYGYTF.

The V and J genes are TRBV6-5 and TRBJ1-2; a possible D gene is TRBD1 (6 bases). Germline V gene lookup returns CDR1 MNHEY and CDR2 SVGAGI. The CDR3 contains 11 residues. Trimming stripped 8 bases from V and 9 bases from J, with 13 bases between. The CDR3 reads CASLGGSSYTF. The DNA for the CDR3 is TGTGCCAGCCTAGGGGGATCGAGCTACACCTTC.

This chain uses TRBV5-1 with TRBJ2-3, with TRBD2 matching over 16 bases. After removal of 4 bases from V and 2 bases from J, the junction contained 4 bases not matched to a gene. The CDR3 runs 17 residues. Germline lookup yields CDR1 SGHRS and CDR2 YFSETQ. CDR3 bases: TGCGCCAGCAGCCTGGGACTAGCGGGAGGGCCCACAGATACGCAGTATTTT. Protein: CASSLGLAGGPTDTQYF.

V gene TRBV6-1 combines with J gene TRBJ1-4; the D is unclear. CDR1 and CDR2 (germline): MNHNS, SASEGT. This CDR3 has 16 residues. The V gene lost 2 bases and the J gene lost 4 bases, with 14 bases spanning the gap. CDR3 loop: CASSERQEVINEKLFF. The CDR3 bases are TGTGCCAGCAGTGAACGCCAGGAAGTAATTAATGAAAAACTGTTTTTT.

V usage is TRBV18 and J usage is TRBJ2-2, with 9 bases aligning to TRBD1. V was clipped by 3 bases and J by 0 bases; unmatched bases: 2. CDR3 length equals 16 residues. Germline V CDR1 and CDR2: KGHSH, LQKENI. The CDR3 here is CASSPWDRANTGELFF. The CDR3 DNA reads TGTGCCAGCTCACCGTGGGACAGGGCGAACACCGGGGAGCTGTTTTTT.

The CDR3 reads CASSTDRSSYNSPLHF. DNA of the CDR3: TGTGCCAGCAGTACGGACAGGAGCTCCTATAATTCACCCCTCCACTTT. The chain links TRBV6-6 to TRBJ1-6; 7 bases align to TRBD1. Trimming at V came to 5 bases and at J to 0 bases, leaving 4 bases not matched to a gene. CDR1 is MNHNY and CDR2 is SVGAGI in the germline V gene (reference sequence). CDR3 length: 16 residues.